This entry features one T cell receptor beta chain sequence. Antigen: not known. Trimming shortened V by 3 bases and J by 1 base, and 9 bases separated the two germline ends. The CDR3 totals 14 residues. Germline values: CDR1 LNHNV, CDR2 YYDKDF (reference sequence). The sample comes from a study of cytomegalovirus exposure and HLA in healthy donors. At the time of sampling, donors were nominally healthy, though unrecorded immune exposures were likely. PCR employed 60 Vbeta and 13 Jbeta primers. In the original analysis: Per a later analysis, the number of unique TCR beta chains was around 80 million, of which 8.5 million to 11 million were shared. Sequenced by immunoSEQ multiplex PCR; TCRdb stores in-frame clones only, minus some. The DNA gave D and trimming, while V, J and clone size come from that table. Here the sample spans 150,000 to 200,000 clones, about three quarters being singletons. Study-wide results and limits: An analysis that came later showed most CMV-associated TCR beta chains appearing HLA-restricted. Associated with cytomegalovirus, according to the listing, were fewer than 200 TCR beta chains.

The chain carries TRBV15 and TRBJ1-1; TRBD1 is a possible D gene (6 bases). The sample taken for sequencing was PBMCs. The sequence was collected from a woman in her thirties in good health and CMV-seronegative. CDR3 coding DNA: TGTGCCACCAGCAGGGGACATGCGAACACTGAAGCTTTCTTT. Its translation is CATSRGHANTEAFF.